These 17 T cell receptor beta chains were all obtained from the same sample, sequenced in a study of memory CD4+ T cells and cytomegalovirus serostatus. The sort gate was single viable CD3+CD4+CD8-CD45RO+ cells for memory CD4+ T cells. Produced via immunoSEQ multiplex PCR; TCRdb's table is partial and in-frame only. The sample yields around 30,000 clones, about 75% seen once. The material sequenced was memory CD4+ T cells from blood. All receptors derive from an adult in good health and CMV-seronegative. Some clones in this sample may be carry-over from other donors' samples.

The CDR3 loop is CASIPSTRGNQPQHF. Here the CDR3 DNA reads TGTGCCAGTATCCCCTCGACCCGTGGCAATCAGCCCCAGCATTTT. The chain has TRBV19 and TRBJ1-5; D remains ambiguous. V lost 7 bases to trimming and J lost 2 bases, with 15 bases between them. CDR1 is LNHDA, CDR2 SQIVND, per germline (reference sequence). There are 15 residues in the CDR3. Using reference TRBV19 and TRBJ1-5 for the parts outside the CDR3, the full variable domain is DGGITQSPKYLFRKEGQNVTLSCEQNLNHDAMYWYRQDPGQGLRLIYYSQIVNDFQKGDIAEGYSVSREKKESFPLTVTSAQKNPTAFYLCASIPSTRGNQPQHFGDGTRLSIL.

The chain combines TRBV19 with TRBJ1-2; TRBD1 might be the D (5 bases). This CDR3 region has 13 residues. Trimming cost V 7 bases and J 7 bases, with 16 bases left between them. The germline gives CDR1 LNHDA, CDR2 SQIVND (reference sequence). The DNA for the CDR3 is TGTGCCAGTACCAGGGAGGGGATCCTTGGCTACACCTTC. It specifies CASTREGILGYTF. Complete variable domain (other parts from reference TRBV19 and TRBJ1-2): DGGITQSPKYLFRKEGQNVTLSCEQNLNHDAMYWYRQDPGQGLRLIYYSQIVNDFQKGDIAEGYSVSREKKESFPLTVTSAQKNPTAFYLCASTREGILGYTFGSGTRLTVV.

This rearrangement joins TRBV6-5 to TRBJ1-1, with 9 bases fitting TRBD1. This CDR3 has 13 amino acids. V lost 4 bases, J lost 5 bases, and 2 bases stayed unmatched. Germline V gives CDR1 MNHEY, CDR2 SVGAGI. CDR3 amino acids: CASSWDRVTEAFF. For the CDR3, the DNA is TGTGCCAGCAGTTGGGACAGGGTGACTGAAGCTTTCTTT.

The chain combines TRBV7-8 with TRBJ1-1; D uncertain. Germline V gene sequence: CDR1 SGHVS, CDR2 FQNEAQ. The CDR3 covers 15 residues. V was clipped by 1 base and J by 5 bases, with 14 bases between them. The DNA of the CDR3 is TGTGCCAGCAGCTTAGGTTTGGTAGCGGTTACTGAAGCTTTCTTT. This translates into CASSLGLVAVTEAFF.

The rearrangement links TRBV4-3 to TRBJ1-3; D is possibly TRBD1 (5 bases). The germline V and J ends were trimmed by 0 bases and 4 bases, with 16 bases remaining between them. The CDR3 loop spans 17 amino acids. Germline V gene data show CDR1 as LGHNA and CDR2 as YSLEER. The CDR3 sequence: CASSQDEPRVAGNTIYF. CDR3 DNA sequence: TGCGCCAGCAGCCAAGATGAACCCAGGGTCGCGGGAAACACCATATATTTT.

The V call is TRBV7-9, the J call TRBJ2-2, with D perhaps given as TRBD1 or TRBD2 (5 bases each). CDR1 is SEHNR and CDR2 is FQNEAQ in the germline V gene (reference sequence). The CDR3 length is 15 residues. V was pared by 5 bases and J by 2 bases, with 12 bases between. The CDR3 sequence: CASSAGTKNTGELFF. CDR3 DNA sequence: TGTGCCAGCAGCGCCGGGACGAAAAACACCGGGGAGCTGTTTTTT. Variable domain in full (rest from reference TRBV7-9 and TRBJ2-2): DTGVSQNPRHKITKRGQNVTFRCDPISEHNRLYWYRQTLGQGPEFLTYFQNEAQLEKSRLLSDRFSAERPKGSFSTLEIQRTEQGDSAMYLCASSAGTKNTGELFFGEGSRLTVL.

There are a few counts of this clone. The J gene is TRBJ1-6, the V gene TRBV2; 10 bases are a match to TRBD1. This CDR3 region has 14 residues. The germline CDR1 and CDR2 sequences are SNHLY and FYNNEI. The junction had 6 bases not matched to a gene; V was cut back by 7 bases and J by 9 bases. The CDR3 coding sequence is TGTGCCAGCAAAGACAGGGGGCGCGTTTCACCCCTCCACTTT. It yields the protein CASKDRGRVSPLHF.

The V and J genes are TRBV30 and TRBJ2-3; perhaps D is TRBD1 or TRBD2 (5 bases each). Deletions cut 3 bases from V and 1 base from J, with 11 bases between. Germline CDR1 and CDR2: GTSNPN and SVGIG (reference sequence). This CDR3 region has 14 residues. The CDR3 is CAWRSRGRTDTQYF. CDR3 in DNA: TGTGCCTGGAGGTCTCGGGGACGCACAGATACGCAGTATTTT.

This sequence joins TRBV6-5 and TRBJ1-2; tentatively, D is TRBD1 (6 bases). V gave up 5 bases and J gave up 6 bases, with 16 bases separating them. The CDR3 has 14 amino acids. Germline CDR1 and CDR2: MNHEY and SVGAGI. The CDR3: CASSPRQAPNGYTF. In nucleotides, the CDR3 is TGTGCCAGCAGTCCCCGACAGGCCCCTAATGGCTACACCTTC.

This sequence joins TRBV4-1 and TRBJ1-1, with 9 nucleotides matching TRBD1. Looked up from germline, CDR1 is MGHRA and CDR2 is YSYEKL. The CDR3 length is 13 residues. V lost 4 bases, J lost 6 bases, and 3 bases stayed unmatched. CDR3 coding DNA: TGCGCCAGCAGCCGACAGGGGGAGCCTGAAGCTTTCTTT. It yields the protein CASSRQGEPEAFF.

CDR3 sequence reads: CASSETGYGYTF. For the CDR3, the DNA is TGTGCCAGCAGTGAAACAGGCTATGGCTACACCTTC. This chain connects TRBV6-5 to TRBJ1-2; TRBD1 is a possible D gene (5 bases). This CDR3 spans 12 amino acids. Germline assignment: CDR1 MNHEY and CDR2 SVGAGI. Deletions cut 5 bases from V and 4 bases from J, with 8 bases between.

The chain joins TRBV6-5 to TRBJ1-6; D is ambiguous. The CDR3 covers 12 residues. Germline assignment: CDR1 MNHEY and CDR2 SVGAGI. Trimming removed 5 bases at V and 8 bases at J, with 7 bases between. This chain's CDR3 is CASSNQYSPLHF. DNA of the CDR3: TGTGCCAGCAGTAATCAGTATTCACCCCTCCACTTT.

CDR3 loop: CSVAPGTGDGYTF. DNA of the CDR3: TGCAGCGTCGCCCCCGGGACAGGGGATGGCTACACCTTC. The chain carries TRBV29-1 and TRBJ1-2, with 10 bases fitting TRBD1. V shed 6 bases and J 6 bases; nucleotides not matched to a gene: 7. Germline CDR1 is SQVTM and CDR2 is ANQGSEA. The CDR3 is made up of 13 amino acids.

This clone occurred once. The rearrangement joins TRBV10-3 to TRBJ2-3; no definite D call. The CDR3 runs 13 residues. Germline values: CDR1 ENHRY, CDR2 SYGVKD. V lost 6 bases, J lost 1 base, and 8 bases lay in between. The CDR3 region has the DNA TGTGCCATCAGCGAGGAGCGCACAGATACGCAGTATTTT. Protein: CAISEERTDTQYF.

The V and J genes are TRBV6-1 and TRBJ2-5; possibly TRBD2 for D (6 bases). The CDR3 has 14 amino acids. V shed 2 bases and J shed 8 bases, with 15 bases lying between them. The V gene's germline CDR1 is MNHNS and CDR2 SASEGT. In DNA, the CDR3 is TGTGCCAGCAGTGAAAGAATGGGGGACTTTACCCAGTACTTC. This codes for CASSERMGDFTQYF.

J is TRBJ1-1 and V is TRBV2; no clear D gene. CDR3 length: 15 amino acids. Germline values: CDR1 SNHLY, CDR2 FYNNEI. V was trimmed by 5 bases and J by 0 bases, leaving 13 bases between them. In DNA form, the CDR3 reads TGTGCCAGCAGTAGGATAGAGGTTTTGAACACTGAAGCTTTCTTT. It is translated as CASSRIEVLNTEAFF.

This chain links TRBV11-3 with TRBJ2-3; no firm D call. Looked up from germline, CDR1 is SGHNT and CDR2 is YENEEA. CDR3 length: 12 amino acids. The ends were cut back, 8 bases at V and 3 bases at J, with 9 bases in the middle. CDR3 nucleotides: TGTGCCAGCTCTAAAGGGACAGATACGCAGTATTTT. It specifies CASSKGTDTQYF.